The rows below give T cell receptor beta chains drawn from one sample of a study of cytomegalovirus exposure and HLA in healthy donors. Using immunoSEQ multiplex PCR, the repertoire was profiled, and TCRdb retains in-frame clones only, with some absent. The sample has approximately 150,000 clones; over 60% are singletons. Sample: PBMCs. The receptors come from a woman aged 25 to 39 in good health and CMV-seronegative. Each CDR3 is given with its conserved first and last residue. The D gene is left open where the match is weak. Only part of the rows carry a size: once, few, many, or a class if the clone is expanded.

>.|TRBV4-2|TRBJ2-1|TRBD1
CASSPTPGQGNEQFF
TGTGCCAGCAGCCCGACCCCGGGACAGGGCAATGAGCAGTTCTTC
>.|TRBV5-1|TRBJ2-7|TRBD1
CASRPARDRGGYEQYF
TGCGCCAGCAGACCAGCTCGGGACAGGGGTGGGTACGAGCAGTACTTC
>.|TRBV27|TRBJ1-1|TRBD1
CASTTGGLNTEAFF
TGTGCCAGCACCACAGGGGGGTTGAACACTGAAGCTTTCTTT
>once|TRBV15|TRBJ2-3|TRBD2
CATSRVGGLADSTDTQYF
TGTGCCACCAGCAGAGTGGGGGGACTAGCGGATAGCACAGATACGCAGTATTTT
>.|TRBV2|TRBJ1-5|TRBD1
CASSGTGVQPQHF
TGTGCCAGCAGTGGGACAGGTGTTCAGCCCCAGCATTTT
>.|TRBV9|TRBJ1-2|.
CASSVGAGGANYGYTF
TGTGCCAGCAGCGTAGGGGCGGGTGGGGCTAACTATGGCTACACCTTC
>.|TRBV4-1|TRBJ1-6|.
CASSQGTGRFNSPLHF
TGCGCCAGCAGCCAAGGCACAGGGCGCTTTAATTCACCCCTCCACTTT
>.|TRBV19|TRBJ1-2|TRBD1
CASLGTGYTTVFGYTF
TGTGCCAGCCTAGGGACAGGCTATACCACTGTCTTTGGCTACACCTTC
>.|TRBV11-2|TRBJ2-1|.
CASSSRHSYNEQFF
TGTGCCAGCAGCTCACGACACTCCTACAATGAGCAGTTCTTC
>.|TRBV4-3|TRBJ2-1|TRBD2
CASSHRGGRVNEQFF
TGCGCCAGCAGCCATCGGGGGGGCCGGGTCAATGAGCAGTTCTTC
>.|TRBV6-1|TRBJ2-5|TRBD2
CASIMTSGRLYF
TGTGCCAGCATCATGACTAGCGGGAGATTATACTTC
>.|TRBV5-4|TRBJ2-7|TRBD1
CASSLDVGQVQGQYF
TGTGCCAGCAGCTTGGATGTGGGACAGGTGCAGGGGCAGTACTTC
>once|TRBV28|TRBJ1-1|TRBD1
CASGRTGVTEAFF
TGTGCCAGCGGGCGGACAGGGGTGACTGAAGCTTTCTTT
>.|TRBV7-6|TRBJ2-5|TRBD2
CASSFGEGVAGIETQYF
TGTGCCAGCAGCTTTGGGGAGGGTGTAGCGGGAATAGAGACCCAGTACTTC
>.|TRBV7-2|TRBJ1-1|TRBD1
CASRPGTGRGSTEAFF
TGTGCCAGCAGACCCGGGACAGGGCGCGGTAGCACTGAAGCTTTCTTT
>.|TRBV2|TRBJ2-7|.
CASRTDSSYEQYF
TGTGCCAGCAGGACGGACAGCTCCTACGAGCAGTACTTC
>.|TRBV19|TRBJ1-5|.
CASSPAGGVQPQHF
TGTGCCAGTAGTCCCGCGGGGGGGGTTCAGCCCCAGCATTTT
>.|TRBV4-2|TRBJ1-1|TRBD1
CASSHGQGTEAFF
TGTGCCAGCAGCCACGGACAGGGCACTGAAGCTTTCTTT
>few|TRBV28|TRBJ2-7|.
CASSLSDNSYEQYF
TGTGCCAGCAGTTTATCCGACAACTCCTACGAGCAGTACTTC
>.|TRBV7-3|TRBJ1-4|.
CASSLPGLNEKLFF
TGTGCCAGCAGCTTACCGGGATTAAATGAAAAACTGTTTTTT
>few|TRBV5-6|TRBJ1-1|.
CASSLYRGENTEAFF
TGTGCCAGCAGCTTGTACCGAGGAGAGAACACTGAAGCTTTCTTT
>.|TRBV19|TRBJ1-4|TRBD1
CASSIAAGGNEKLFF
TGTGCCAGTAGTATAGCCGCAGGGGGAAATGAAAAACTGTTTTTT
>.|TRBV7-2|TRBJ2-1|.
CASSLVRVDEQFF
TGTGCCAGCAGCTTAGTCAGGGTGGATGAGCAGTTCTTC
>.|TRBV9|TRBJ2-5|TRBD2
CASSVGWTSGSGAQYF
TGTGCCAGCAGCGTAGGTTGGACTAGCGGGAGTGGGGCCCAGTACTTC
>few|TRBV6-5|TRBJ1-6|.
CASSYELRGSPLHF
TGTGCCAGCAGTTACGAATTGCGGGGGTCACCCCTCCACTTT
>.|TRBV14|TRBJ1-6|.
CASSQEQPPAPLHF
TGTGCCAGCAGCCAAGAACAGCCCCCGGCACCCCTCCACTTT
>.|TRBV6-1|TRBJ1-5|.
CAASAGDQPQHF
TGTGCCGCCAGCGCCGGGGATCAGCCCCAGCATTTT
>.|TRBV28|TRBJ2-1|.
CASSLLGTTFYNEQFF
TGTGCCAGCAGTTTATTGGGCACAACTTTCTACAATGAGCAGTTCTTC
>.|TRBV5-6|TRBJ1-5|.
CASSLSGGPFNQPQHF
TGTGCCAGCAGCTTGTCCGGGGGGCCCTTCAATCAGCCCCAGCATTTT
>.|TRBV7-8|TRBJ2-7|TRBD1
CASSSTGTAYEQYF
TGTGCCAGCAGCTCAACCGGGACAGCCTACGAGCAGTACTTC
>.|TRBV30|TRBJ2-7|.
CAWSLGDSYEQYF
TGTGCCTGGAGTCTCGGGGATTCCTACGAGCAGTACTTC
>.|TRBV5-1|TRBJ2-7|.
CASSFAGGENYEQYF
TGCGCCAGCAGCTTTGCTGGGGGCGAGAACTACGAGCAGTACTTC
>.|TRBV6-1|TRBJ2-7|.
CASSGTAEQYF
TGTGCCAGCAGTGGTACAGCCGAGCAGTACTTC
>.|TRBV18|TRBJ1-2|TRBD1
CASSPTRTGSGYTF
TGTGCCAGCTCACCAACTAGGACAGGGTCAGGCTACACCTTC
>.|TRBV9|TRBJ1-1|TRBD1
CASTPGQGASEAFF
TGTGCCAGCACCCCGGGACAGGGGGCCTCTGAAGCTTTCTTT
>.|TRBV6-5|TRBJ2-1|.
CASSYSSSRGHGEQFF
TGTGCCAGCAGTTACTCGTCTAGCCGGGGACACGGTGAGCAGTTCTTC
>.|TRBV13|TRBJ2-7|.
CASSLGLLSPYEQYF
TGTGCCAGCAGCTTAGGCCTCCTCTCCCCCTACGAGCAGTACTTC
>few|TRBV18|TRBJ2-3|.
CASSGNGGGTDTQYF
TGTGCCAGCTCAGGAAATGGGGGCGGAACAGATACGCAGTATTTT
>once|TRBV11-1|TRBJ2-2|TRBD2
CASSLGPGGGPFTGELFF
TGTGCCAGCAGCTTAGGACCAGGCGGGGGGCCCTTCACCGGGGAGCTGTTTTTT
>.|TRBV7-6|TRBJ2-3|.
CASSLEPAGFTDTQYF
TGTGCCAGCAGCTTAGAACCAGCGGGTTTCACAGATACGCAGTATTTT
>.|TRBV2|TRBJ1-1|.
CAGTMNTEAFF
TGTGCCGGAACTATGAACACTGAAGCTTTCTTT
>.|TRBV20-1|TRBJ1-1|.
CSVLRVEAFF
TGCAGTGTCCTCCGGGTTGAAGCTTTCTTT
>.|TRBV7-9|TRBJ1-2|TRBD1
CASSLSGQTGVYGYTF
TGTGCCAGCAGCCTCAGCGGACAAACAGGGGTCTATGGCTACACCTTC
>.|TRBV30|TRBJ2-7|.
CAWSRERAQYF
TGTGCCTGGAGTCGGGAACGGGCGCAGTACTTC
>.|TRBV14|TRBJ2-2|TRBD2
CASSQDIAGASGELFF
TGTGCCAGCAGCCAAGATATAGCGGGAGCAAGCGGGGAGCTGTTTTTT
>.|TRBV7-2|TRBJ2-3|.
CASSLEGRTDTQYF
TGTGCCAGCAGCTTAGAGGGGCGCACAGATACGCAGTATTTT
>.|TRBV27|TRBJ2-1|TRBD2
CASSPGLAGADEQFF
TGTGCCAGCAGTCCGGGACTAGCGGGGGCCGATGAGCAGTTCTTC
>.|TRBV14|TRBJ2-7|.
CASSHPGRGYYEQYF
TGTGCCAGCAGCCATCCAGGACGGGGATACTACGAGCAGTACTTC
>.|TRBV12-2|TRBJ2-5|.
CASRLEERQQYF
TGTGCAAGTCGCTTAGAGGAGCGCCAGCAGTACTTC
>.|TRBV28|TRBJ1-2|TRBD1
CASSLGTGVENGYTF
TGTGCCAGCAGTTTAGGGACAGGGGTTGAGAATGGCTACACCTTC
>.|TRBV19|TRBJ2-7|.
CASSSGSYEQYF
TGTGCCAGTAGTAGCGGCTCCTACGAGCAGTACTTC
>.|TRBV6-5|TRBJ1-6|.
CASSRNRYNSPLHF
TGTGCCAGCAGCAGGAATAGATATAATTCACCCCTCCACTTT
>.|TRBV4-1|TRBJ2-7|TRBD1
CASSQIQGENYEQYF
TGCGCCAGCAGCCAGATCCAGGGGGAGAACTACGAGCAGTACTTC
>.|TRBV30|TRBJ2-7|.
CAWSAPGVYEQYF
TGTGCCTGGAGTGCCCCCGGGGTCTACGAGCAGTACTTC
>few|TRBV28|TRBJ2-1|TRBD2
CASSGPPSGGYSSYNEQFF
TGTGCCAGCAGTGGTCCCCCTAGCGGGGGATACAGCTCCTACAATGAGCAGTTCTTC
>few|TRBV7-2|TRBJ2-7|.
CASSFRTLQSYEQYF
TGTGCCAGCAGCTTTCGGACTTTACAATCCTACGAGCAGTACTTC
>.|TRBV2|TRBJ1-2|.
CASTSRGAGGGGYTF
TGTGCCAGCACCTCACGGGGCGCGGGGGGCGGTGGCTACACCTTC